The next 32 T cell receptor beta chains were all read from a single sample in a study of shared clonotypes between healthy human individuals. Only in-frame clones appear in the TCRdb table, and some are missing; sequencing was by immunoSEQ multiplex PCR. Of a few million clones detected, 80% to 95% appear once; the ten largest clones hold roughly 0.36%. The sample taken for sequencing was naive CD4+ T cells from PBMCs. Noted subset: CD45RA+ positively selected. All receptors come from a man between 18 and 35 years old in good health. Some clones in this sample may be carry-over from other donors' samples.

V gene TRBV4-2 combines with J gene TRBJ2-7; TRBD1 might be the D (5 bases). V gave up 0 bases and J gave up 3 bases, with 12 bases separating them. CDR1 is LGHNA, CDR2 YNFKEQ, per germline. The CDR3 contains 15 residues. In nucleotides, the CDR3 is TGTGCCAGCAGCCAAGAACCTACAGGAGACTACGAGCAGTACTTC. Amino acids: CASSQEPTGDYEQYF.

For this clone: Different DNA sequences within this sample yield the same CDR3. V usage is TRBV20-1 and J usage is TRBJ2-7; D unresolved. Trimming stripped 0 bases from V and 6 bases from J, with 6 bases between. Germline CDR1 DFQATT, CDR2 SNEGSKA (reference sequence). The CDR3 covers 11 residues. The CDR3 DNA follows: TGCAGTGCTAGAGATAGAAGCGAGCAGTACTTC. Amino acid sequence: CSARDRSEQYF.

The chain is built from TRBV28 and TRBJ1-4; no firm D call. In germline, CDR1 is MDHEN, CDR2 SYDVKM. The CDR3 loop spans 14 amino acids. The V end lost 5 bases, the J end lost 4 bases, and 11 bases lay between the germline ends. The CDR3 DNA follows: TGTGCCAGCAGTGCCGGAAGGAGTAATGAAAAACTGTTTTTT. Its translation is CASSAGRSNEKLFF.

The V and J genes are TRBV28 and TRBJ2-7; TRBD2 agrees at 10 bases. The CDR3 has 15 amino acids. V was pared by 3 bases and J by 0 bases, with 2 bases of the junction left unmatched. Per the germline V gene, CDR1 is MDHEN and CDR2 is SYDVKM. The CDR3 bases are TGTGCCAGCAGTTTGGGACTAGCGAGCTCCTACGAGCAGTACTTC. Protein product: CASSLGLASSYEQYF. The full variable domain, rest sourced from reference TRBV28 and TRBJ2-7, is DVKVTQSSRYLVKRTGEKVFLECVQDMDHENMFWYRQDPGLGLRLIYFSYDVKMKEKGDIPEGYSVSREKKERFSLILESASTNQTSMYLCASSLGLASSYEQYFGPGTRLTVT.

The V and J genes are TRBV7-3 and TRBJ2-3, with 11 bases lining up with TRBD2. Germline-derived CDR1 and CDR2 are SGHTA and FQGTGA. Unmatched junction bases numbered 9, after V lost 1 base and J lost 12 bases. The CDR3 contains 15 residues. The CDR3 loop reads CASSLSTSGSSIQYF. CDR3 coding DNA: TGTGCCAGCAGCTTAAGCACTAGCGGGAGTAGCATACAGTATTTT.

This rearrangement joins TRBV5-1 to TRBJ2-1; 7 nucleotides line up with TRBD2. With V trimmed by 7 bases and J by 9 bases, 4 bases remained unmatched. Germline V CDR1 and CDR2: SGHRS, YFSETQ. The CDR3 length is 11 residues. The CDR3 spells CASRGELEQFF. The CDR3 nucleotides read TGCGCCAGCCGGGGGGAGCTTGAGCAGTTCTTC.

This clone was observed once. The chain links TRBV5-1 to TRBJ2-2, with TRBD2 matching over 11 bases. Unmatched junction bases numbered 9, after V lost 1 base and J lost 4 bases. CDR1 is SGHRS, CDR2 YFSETQ, per germline. The CDR3 covers 18 residues. Here the CDR3 DNA reads TGCGCCAGCAGCTTGTTAGCGGGAGGGCCGGGTAGCACCGGGGAGCTGTTTTTT. Translating it yields CASSLLAGGPGSTGELFF.

This chain joins TRBV9 and TRBJ1-3; D unclear. Germline V gene sequence: CDR1 SGDLS, CDR2 YYNGEE. The ends were cut back, 5 bases at V and 2 bases at J, with 11 bases in the middle. The CDR3 spans 14 residues. The CDR3 reads CASRREEAGNTIYF. CDR3 DNA sequence: TGTGCCAGCAGACGGGAGGAAGCTGGAAACACCATATATTTT.

This clone has just one count. The chain employs TRBV6-1 and TRBJ1-5, with 9 bases that match TRBD1. CDR1 is MNHNS and CDR2 is SASEGT in the germline V gene. V trimming: 0 bases; J trimming: 4 bases; junction bases outside the gene matches: 7. The CDR3 loop spans 17 amino acids. CDR3 sequence (DNA): TGTGCCAGCAGTGAAGCTGAACAGGGGGCCTATAATCAGCCCCAGCATTTT. This encodes CASSEAEQGAYNQPQHF.

The V call is TRBV7-9, the J call TRBJ1-1, with TRBD1 matching 9 bases. Germline CDR1 and CDR2: SEHNR and FQNEAQ (reference sequence). Germline trimming cut 6 bases from V and 7 bases from J; bases unmatched to any gene: 12. The CDR3 is made up of 15 amino acids. CDR3 in amino acids: CASRRPGQGIDEAFF. The CDR3 nucleotides read TGTGCCAGCAGGCGTCCGGGACAGGGAATCGATGAAGCTTTCTTT.

Of note for this clone: A read error may produce the germline difference seen at one junction end. The chain has TRBV19 and TRBJ2-7; TRBD1 matches at 7 bases. The germline gives CDR1 LNHDA, CDR2 SQIVND (reference sequence). CDR3 length: 12 amino acids. CDR3 coding DNA: TGTGCCAGTAGTATAGGGACAGGTCGACCGGACTTC. Protein: CASSIGTGRPDF.

This clone has only a few counts. This chain connects TRBV5-6 to TRBJ1-2; possibly TRBD1 for D (6 bases). V was pared by 4 bases and J by 6 bases, with 10 bases between. This CDR3 has 12 amino acids. From germline, CDR1 is SGHDT and CDR2 YYEEEE. DNA for the CDR3: TGTGCCAGCAGCCCAGGGGCGAATGGCTACACCTTC. Translation: CASSPGANGYTF.

For this clone: The sample carries other DNA sequences with the same CDR3. This rearrangement joins TRBV7-2 to TRBJ2-7, with 7 bases matching TRBD1. V was clipped by 1 base and J by 3 bases; unmatched bases: 3. CDR3 length equals 14 residues. Germline CDR1 SGHTA, CDR2 FQGNSA. The CDR3 loop reads CASSLGAGGYEQYF. The CDR3 coding sequence is TGTGCCAGCAGCTTAGGGGCAGGGGGCTACGAGCAGTACTTC.

The rearrangement joins TRBV6-5 to TRBJ1-1, with D possibly matching TRBD1 (6 bases). Trimming removed 4 bases at V and 1 base at J, with 10 bases between. Germline CDR1 and CDR2: MNHEY and SVGAGI. CDR3 size: 14 residues. DNA of the CDR3: TGTGCCAGCAGTTCAGGGGCTGGGAACACTGAAGCTTTCTTT. It specifies CASSSGAGNTEAFF.

The genes are TRBV7-9 and TRBJ2-1; 8 bases are a match to TRBD2. Germline values: CDR1 SEHNR, CDR2 FQNEAQ (reference sequence). CDR3 length equals 15 residues. The ends lost 5 bases at V and 3 bases at J; junction bases unmatched: 6. In DNA form, the CDR3 reads TGTGCCAGCAGCCGAGAAAGCGGGAGCTACAATGAGCAGTTCTTC. It is translated as CASSRESGSYNEQFF.

The chain carries TRBV7-2 and TRBJ2-3; 9 bases map to TRBD2. The CDR3 length is 16 residues. Germline loops: CDR1 SGHTA, CDR2 FQGNSA. Trimming took 5 bases from V and 2 from J; bases not matched to a gene: 8. The CDR3 is CASSKRTSETTDTQYF. CDR3 nucleotide sequence: TGTGCCAGCAGCAAGAGGACTAGCGAGACCACAGATACGCAGTATTTT.

The chain links TRBV7-3 to TRBJ2-1, with 8 bases aligning to TRBD2. Losses at the gene ends were 2 bases for V and 7 bases for J; bases not matched to a gene: 10. The CDR3 loop spans 16 amino acids. Per germline, CDR1 SGHTA and CDR2 FQGTGA. The CDR3 spells CASSLQLPGGRNEQFF. The CDR3 nucleotides read TGTGCCAGCAGCTTACAGTTGCCGGGAGGGAGGAATGAGCAGTTCTTC.

This clone was picked up one time. The rearrangement uses TRBV6-1 and TRBJ1-2; no reliable D call. V was shortened by 8 bases and J by 0 bases, with 13 bases between the two germline ends. The germline V gene has CDR1 MNHNS and CDR2 SASEGT. The CDR3 loop spans 14 amino acids. The DNA for the CDR3 is TGTGCCAGCCGCCAAATAGGGACTAACTATGGCTACACCTTC. Protein product: CASRQIGTNYGYTF.

The chain couples TRBV28 to TRBJ1-4, with 8 bases that match TRBD1. CDR1 is MDHEN, CDR2 SYDVKM, per germline. The CDR3 loop spans 15 amino acids. V gave up 4 bases and J gave up 3 bases; unmatched junction bases: 4. CDR3 residues: CASSSGQGSNEKLFF. The CDR3, as DNA: TGTGCCAGCAGTTCCGGACAGGGATCTAATGAAAAACTGTTTTTT.

The J gene is TRBJ1-4, the V gene TRBV5-5; 8 bases line up with TRBD1. CDR3 length: 15 residues. Germline lookup yields CDR1 SGHKS and CDR2 YYEKEE (reference sequence). V shed 3 bases, J shed 3 bases, and the junction held 4 bases outside the gene matches. The CDR3 spells CASSYQDRANEKLFF. The CDR3 region has the DNA TGTGCCAGCAGCTACCAGGACAGGGCTAATGAAAAACTGTTTTTT.

V gene TRBV2 combines with J gene TRBJ2-5; TRBD1 agrees at 8 bases. The CDR3 consists of 16 residues. V lost 6 bases to trimming and J lost 2 bases; unmatched junction nucleotides: 11. The germline V gene has CDR1 SNHLY and CDR2 FYNNEI. The CDR3 spells CASSRGQGGYQETQYF. The DNA of the CDR3 is TGTGCCAGCAGCCGTGGACAGGGAGGATATCAAGAGACCCAGTACTTC.

The rearrangement uses TRBV28 and TRBJ2-7; D unclear. The CDR3 contains 13 residues. Germline V CDR1 and CDR2: MDHEN, SYDVKM. The V gene lost 3 bases and the J gene lost 3 bases, with 9 bases spanning the gap. The CDR3 sequence: CASSLTEGYEQYF. CDR3 coding DNA: TGTGCCAGCAGTTTGACGGAAGGCTACGAGCAGTACTTC.

The V and J genes are TRBV23-1 and TRBJ2-7; a weak D match, TRBD1 (6 bases). TRBV23-1 is assigned to the ORF class and has an uncertain function. The CDR3 is made up of 15 amino acids. V was cut by 6 bases and J by 2 bases, with 17 bases left in between. CDR3 residues: CASRHRVTTTYEQYF. Written as DNA, the CDR3 is TGCGCCAGCAGGCACAGGGTTACTACGACCTACGAGCAGTACTTC.

The rearrangement uses TRBV9 and TRBJ1-2; maybe TRBD1 (5 bases). This CDR3 spans 13 amino acids. The V end was cut by 6 bases, the J end by 4 bases, with 13 bases between. Germline V gene data show CDR1 as SGDLS and CDR2 as YYNGEE. As DNA, the CDR3 is TGTGCCAGCACCCCTGAGGGGTTCTATGGCTACACCTTC. Translated: CASTPEGFYGYTF.

This chain uses TRBV19 with TRBJ2-7; the D gene is possibly TRBD1 (5 bases). The V end lost 1 base, the J end lost 2 bases, and 9 bases lay between the germline ends. The CDR3 extends over 14 amino acids. CDR1 is LNHDA, CDR2 SQIVND, per germline (reference sequence). CDR3 amino acids: CASSIGDSTYEQYF. The CDR3 nucleotides read TGTGCCAGTAGTATAGGAGACAGTACCTACGAGCAGTACTTC.

This sequence joins TRBV5-1 and TRBJ2-3; 11 nucleotides match TRBD2. This CDR3 has 17 amino acids. Germline values: CDR1 SGHRS, CDR2 YFSETQ. Losses at the gene ends were 4 bases for V and 2 bases for J; bases not matched to a gene: 9. The CDR3 DNA follows: TGCGCCAGCAGCCTACTAGCGGGAGCTCCCACCACAGATACGCAGTATTTT. Translated: CASSLLAGAPTTDTQYF.

V gene TRBV9 combines with J gene TRBJ1-3; 9 nucleotides line up with TRBD1. Trimming at V came to 3 bases and at J to 3 bases, leaving 10 bases not matched to a gene. This CDR3 spans 17 amino acids. Germline loops: CDR1 SGDLS, CDR2 YYNGEE. CDR3 DNA: TGTGCCAGCAGCGCCCGGGACAGGGACTCGGATGGAAACACCATATATTTT. It encodes CASSARDRDSDGNTIYF.

This clone appeared a few times. The V and J genes are TRBV30 and TRBJ1-5; tentative D call: TRBD1 (6 bases). Germline V gene lookup returns CDR1 GTSNPN and CDR2 SVGIG (reference sequence). V was clipped by 5 bases and J by 7 bases, with 15 bases between them. The CDR3 sequence is 13 residues long. CDR3 sequence: CAWGTSVGQPQHF. The CDR3 nucleotides read TGTGCCTGGGGGACATCGGTTGGACAGCCCCAGCATTTT.

The rearrangement uses TRBV9 and TRBJ2-7; tentatively, D is TRBD2 (7 bases). Trimming pared 7 bases from V and 1 base from J, leaving 15 bases between. Germline loops: CDR1 SGDLS, CDR2 YYNGEE. The length of the CDR3 is 14 residues. CDR3 amino acids: CASSLGGASYEQYF. In nucleotides, the CDR3 is TGTGCCAGCTCCCTGGGGGGGGCATCCTACGAGCAGTACTTC.

V usage is TRBV5-4 and J usage is TRBJ2-7; 10 bases match TRBD2. The CDR3 consists of 15 residues. Germline V gene data show CDR1 as SGHNT and CDR2 as YYREEE (reference sequence). V lost 3 bases to trimming and J lost 4 bases; unmatched junction nucleotides: 7. Written as DNA, the CDR3 is TGTGCCAGCAGCTCAGGAGCGGGAGGGCCTTACGAGCAGTACTTC. Protein sequence: CASSSGAGGPYEQYF.

CDR3 residues: CASEASGYNEQFF. The CDR3 nucleotides are TGCGCCAGCGAGGCGAGCGGATACAATGAGCAGTTCTTC. J is TRBJ2-1 and V is TRBV5-1, with D perhaps TRBD2 (5 bases). V was shortened by 7 bases and J by 4 bases, with 12 bases between the two germline ends. The germline CDR1 and CDR2 sequences are SGHRS and YFSETQ. The length of the CDR3 is 13 residues.

This clone has a handful of counts. The identical CDR3 is also encoded by other nucleotide sequences in the sample. J is TRBJ2-7 and V is TRBV18; D is unresolved. Per the germline V gene, CDR1 is KGHSH and CDR2 is LQKENI. The CDR3 is 12 amino acids. V was cut by 6 bases and J by 0 bases, with 6 bases left in between. The CDR3 sequence: CASSPSSYEQYF. CDR3 bases: TGTGCCAGCTCCCCCAGCTCCTACGAGCAGTACTTC.